These T cell receptor beta chains were read from a single sample in a study of blood T cell repertoires in COVID-19. Measured with immunoSEQ multiplex PCR; TCRdb has only the in-frame clones, and not every one. The sample carries over 85,000 clones, more than 75% recorded once. Sequenced: peripheral blood. Every receptor here comes from a man between 40 and 49 years old with acute or convalescent COVID-19. The CDR3 runs from the conserved cysteine through the conserved F or W. The D gene is left open where the match is weak. The size of a clone is reported for some rows only, either as once, few or many, or as a class for expanded clones.

.,TRBJ1-5,TRBD1,TRBV5-1,TGCGCCAGCAGCTTGGACAGCACGACAGGGGCGGTTCAGCCCCAGCATTTT,CASSLDSTTGAVQPQHF
.,TRBJ1-1,.,TRBV5-4,TGTGCCAGCAGCTTTGGGGGGATGAACACTGAAGCTTTCTTT,CASSFGGMNTEAFF
.,TRBJ2-1,.,TRBV10-3,TGTGCCATCACCAAGTTTTCGCCGAACACATACAATGAGCAGTTCTTC,CAITKFSPNTYNEQFF
.,TRBJ1-1,.,TRBV19,TGTGCCAGTAGTCCACGAACGGGGAAAGCTTTCTTT,CASSPRTGKAFF
.,TRBJ2-3,TRBD1,TRBV29-1,TGCAGCGGAGGACAGGGTTTAGATACGCAGTATTTT,CSGGQGLDTQYF
once,TRBJ1-5,.,TRBV7-9,TGTGCCAGCAGCTTAGCGTGGAGGGATCAGCCCCAGCATTTT,CASSLAWRDQPQHF
.,TRBJ2-3,.,TRBV14,TGTGCCAGCAGCCAAGTTAGGAGATTCACAGATACGCAGTATTTT,CASSQVRRFTDTQYF
once,TRBJ2-7,TRBD1,TRBV5-4,TGTGCCAGCAGACTGGACAGGGACGCCTACGAGCAGTACTTC,CASRLDRDAYEQYF
.,TRBJ1-6,.,TRBV10-3,TGTGCCACTGGCGTTGGCGGGGTCAATTCACCCCTCCACTTT,CATGVGGVNSPLHF
few,TRBJ1-2,.,TRBV4-3,TGCGCCAGCAGCCACGGACAGCCTCAAACATATGGCTACACCTTC,CASSHGQPQTYGYTF
.,TRBJ1-5,.,TRBV6-4,TGTGCCAGCAGTGAGCATGGGGTGGGGGCAGGAACCAATCAGCCCCAGCATTTT,CASSEHGVGAGTNQPQHF
.,TRBJ1-1,.,TRBV4-3,TGCGCCAGCAGCCACGGGCAGGGACTTGGTGAAGCTTTCTTT,CASSHGQGLGEAFF
once,TRBJ1-2,.,TRBV21-1,TGTGCCAGCAGCAAAGTTAGCTTTAACTATGGCTACACCTTC,CASSKVSFNYGYTF
.,TRBJ2-7,TRBD1,TRBV7-6,TGTGCCAGCAGCATTTCGGACAGGGTTGAGCAGTACTTC,CASSISDRVEQYF
.,TRBJ1-1,.,TRBV5-1,TGCGCCAGCAGCTTGTTGCAGGGTGACACTGAAGCTTTCTTT,CASSLLQGDTEAFF
.,TRBJ1-1,.,TRBV15,TGTGCCACCAGCAGCCTCGGGGGAACGGGGCCGAACACTGAAGCTTTCTTT,CATSSLGGTGPNTEAFF
.,TRBJ1-1,.,TRBV18,TGTGCCAGCTCACCACCGAATCAGGGACAAATGAACACTGAAGCTTTCTTT,CASSPPNQGQMNTEAFF
.,TRBJ1-2,TRBD1,TRBV6-2/TRBV6-3,TGTGCCAGCAGTCCCCAGGGGGCGGCGGACTATGGCTACACCTTC,CASSPQGAADYGYTF
.,TRBJ1-1,.,TRBV30,TGTGCCTGGACCGGCGAAGAGGGATTGAACACTGAAGCTTTCTTT,CAWTGEEGLNTEAFF
.,TRBJ2-3,TRBD2,TRBV15,TGTGCCACCAGCAGAGGAGGGCGCGGCGCGGGAGCGGTAGATACGCAGTATTTT,CATSRGGRGAGAVDTQYF
.,TRBJ1-5,.,TRBV20-1,TGCAGTGCTAGCGACGGGCAGCCCCAGCATTTT,CSASDGQPQHF
.,TRBJ1-2,.,TRBV5-1,TGCGCCAGCAGCTTGGGAGAGTATGGCTACACCTTC,CASSLGEYGYTF
.,TRBJ2-1,.,TRBV5-4,TGTGCCAGCAGCTCGAAGGGGACTCCCTACAATGAGCAGTTCTTC,CASSSKGTPYNEQFF
.,TRBJ1-5,.,TRBV19,TGTGCCAGTAGTATCCAGGGGCTGAGTAAGCCCCAGCATTTT,CASSIQGLSKPQHF
few,TRBJ1-2,TRBD1,TRBV7-9,TGTGCCAGCAGAAGGGACAGGGACCTTAACTATGGCTACACCTTC,CASRRDRDLNYGYTF
.,TRBJ2-3,TRBD1,TRBV14,TGTGCCAGCAGCCAAGTAGGGGGCAGCACAGATACGCAGTATTTT,CASSQVGGSTDTQYF
.,TRBJ1-3,.,TRBV19,TGTGCCAGTAGTACCGGGGTCGGAAACACCATATATTTT,CASSTGVGNTIYF
.,TRBJ1-2,.,TRBV29-1,TGCAGCGTGGGCCCGGGTGGTGGCTACACCTTC,CSVGPGGGYTF
.,TRBJ1-4,TRBD1,TRBV7-6,TGTGCCAGCAGCCCGAGACAGGGAGTAGAAAAACTGTTTTTT,CASSPRQGVEKLFF
.,TRBJ2-5,.,TRBV5-8,TGTGCCAGCATACTCAGGTCTCGAGAGACCCAGTACTTC,CASILRSRETQYF
.,TRBJ1-5,.,TRBV7-2,TGTGCCAGCAGCTTAGCGCGTTGGGGGGATCAGCCCCAGCATTTT,CASSLARWGDQPQHF
.,TRBJ1-2,TRBD1,TRBV9,TGTGCCAGCAGCGCCGGGACAGGAGTCGATGGCTACACCTTC,CASSAGTGVDGYTF